The 21 T cell receptor beta chains reported below all come from one sample, sequenced in a study of cytomegalovirus exposure and HLA in healthy donors. Researchers ran the PCR with 60 Vbeta and 13 Jbeta primers. Produced via immunoSEQ multiplex PCR; TCRdb's table is partial and in-frame only. The sample includes about 120,000 clones, 75% to 85% of them seen just once. Sample: PBMCs. The origin of the receptors is a man between 25 and 39 years old in good health and CMV-seropositive.

This clone was detected only once. J is TRBJ1-6 and V is TRBV5-1, with D hard to call. The V gene lost 1 base and the J gene lost 7 bases, with 6 bases spanning the gap. The CDR3 contains 13 residues. Germline V CDR1 and CDR2: SGHRS, YFSETQ. As DNA, the CDR3 is TGCGCCAGCAGCTTGAACAGCAATTCACCCCTCCACTTT. This translates into CASSLNSNSPLHF.

V gene TRBV4-2 combines with J gene TRBJ1-3; a possible D gene is TRBD1 (6 bases). This CDR3 contains 15 residues. CDR1 and CDR2 (germline): LGHNA, YNFKEQ. Trimming left V 4 bases short and J 2 bases short, with 12 bases between. The CDR3, as DNA: TGTGCCAGCAGCCCACAGGGAAAGACTGGAAACACCATATATTTT. This sequence encodes CASSPQGKTGNTIYF.

The CDR3 here is CASSLPDSYEQYF. DNA of the CDR3: TGCGCCAGCAGCTTGCCGGACAGCTACGAGCAGTACTTC. The chain carries TRBV5-1 and TRBJ2-7; TRBD1 is a possible D gene (6 bases). This CDR3 region has 13 residues. Germline CDR1 is SGHRS and CDR2 is YFSETQ. V shed 1 base and J shed 3 bases, with 8 bases lying between them.

This clone was counted a single time. The chain joins TRBV16 to TRBJ2-2; D uncertain. This CDR3 is 13 amino acids long. V lost 3 bases, J lost 4 bases, and 6 bases lay in between. Germline V CDR1 and CDR2: KGHSY, FQNENV. CDR3 sequence reads: CASSQQVTGELFF. CDR3 nucleotide sequence: TGTGCCAGCAGCCAGCAGGTCACCGGGGAGCTGTTTTTT.

The chain combines TRBV6-6 with TRBJ1-2; D might be TRBD1 (6 bases). This CDR3 contains 16 residues. Deletions cut 5 bases from V and 4 bases from J, with 20 bases between. Germline CDR1 and CDR2: MNHNY and SVGAGI (reference sequence). CDR3 sequence: CASSTPLGGVGYGYTF. For the CDR3, the DNA is TGTGCCAGCAGTACCCCACTAGGGGGTGTCGGCTATGGCTACACCTTC.

The chain recombines TRBV29-1 with TRBJ2-5, with D possibly matching TRBD2 (6 bases). V shed 7 bases and J shed 4 bases, with 16 bases lying between them. Germline V gene lookup returns CDR1 SQVTM and CDR2 ANQGSEA. The CDR3 spans 13 residues. CDR3 bases: TGCAGCGGCGGGACCTCCCTTGCAGAGACCCAGTACTTC. Translated, it gives CSGGTSLAETQYF.

The chain recombines TRBV4-1 with TRBJ2-7; 9 positions match TRBD1. V shed 3 bases and J 1 base; nucleotides not matched to a gene: 4. Germline V CDR1 and CDR2: MGHRA, YSYEKL. The CDR3 has 15 residues. In DNA, the CDR3 is TGCGCCAGCAGCCAGGCCGGGACAGGGTCCTACGAGCAGTACTTC. Translating gives CASSQAGTGSYEQYF.

The rearrangement links TRBV13 to TRBJ2-7; 7 bases are a match to TRBD1. The V and J ends lost 5 bases and 2 bases, in that order; junction bases with no gene match: 9. The CDR3 sequence is 15 residues long. Germline V gene data show CDR1 as PRHDT and CDR2 as FYEKMQ (reference sequence). CDR3 loop: CASSVGTVGTYEQYF. The CDR3 DNA sequence: TGTGCCAGCAGCGTCGGGACAGTTGGGACCTACGAGCAGTACTTC.

This sequence joins TRBV6-4 and TRBJ2-6, with D maybe TRBD1 (5 bases). This CDR3 comprises 14 residues. CDR1 and CDR2 from the germline V gene are MRHNA and SNTAGT. The V end was cut by 3 bases, the J end by 3 bases, with 6 bases between. CDR3 DNA sequence: TGTGCCAGCAGTGAGGGGCTTGGGGCCAACGTCCTGACTTTC. Amino acid sequence: CASSEGLGANVLTF.

The chain combines TRBV27 with TRBJ1-2; possible D gene TRBD1, 6 bases. The CDR3 consists of 14 residues. V was trimmed by 4 bases and J by 8 bases, leaving 17 bases between them. Germline assignment: CDR1 MNHEY and CDR2 SMNVEV (reference sequence). CDR3 sequence reads: CASSSGQSRVGYTF. Here the CDR3 DNA reads TGTGCCAGCAGTTCTGGACAGTCAAGAGTCGGCTACACCTTC.

V gene TRBV27 combines with J gene TRBJ2-1; TRBD2 matches 12 bases. J gave up 7 bases and V 3 bases, and 7 bases lay outside the gene matches. CDR3 length: 16 amino acids. Germline lookup yields CDR1 MNHEY and CDR2 SMNVEV (reference sequence). Here the CDR3 reads CASSFSLAGGFNEQFF. CDR3 coding DNA: TGTGCCAGCAGTTTCTCTCTAGCGGGGGGGTTTAATGAGCAGTTCTTC.

The V and J genes are TRBV13 and TRBJ2-4; no reliable D call. Germline V gene lookup returns CDR1 PRHDT and CDR2 FYEKMQ (reference sequence). V was trimmed by 3 bases and J by 6 bases, leaving 6 bases between them. The CDR3 loop spans 12 amino acids. CDR3 protein: CASSFQINIQYF. The CDR3, as DNA: TGTGCCAGCAGCTTCCAGATAAACATTCAGTACTTC.

This clone was seen once. The chain employs TRBV25-1 and TRBJ1-6, with D tentatively TRBD1 (6 bases). The CDR3 contains 15 residues. V lost 6 bases and J lost 9, with 18 bases in between. Germline V gene lookup returns CDR1 MGHDK and CDR2 SYGVNS. The CDR3 coding sequence is TGTGCCAGCAGAGGGGACATGGCTCTCTCTTCACCCCTCCACTTT. The encoded protein is CASRGDMALSSPLHF. The variable domain in full, with the rest retrieved from reference TRBV25-1 and TRBJ1-6, is EADIYQTPRYLVIGTGKKITLECSQTMGHDKMYWYQQDPGMELHLIHYSYGVNSTEKGDLSSESTVSRIRTEHFPLTLESARPSHTSQYLCASRGDMALSSPLHFGNGTRLTVT.

This chain connects TRBV7-3 to TRBJ1-2; D uncertain. Per the germline V gene, CDR1 is SGHTA and CDR2 is FQGTGA. Trimming left V 1 base short and J 6 bases short, with 9 bases between. CDR3 length: 13 residues. CDR3 protein: CASSLNLRDGYTF. In DNA form, the CDR3 reads TGTGCCAGCAGCTTAAATTTACGAGATGGCTACACCTTC.

This clone was recorded only once. This chain links TRBV7-6 with TRBJ1-1; D gene uncertain. V gave up 4 bases and J gave up 4 bases, with 16 bases separating them. The length of the CDR3 is 15 residues. Germline V gene data show CDR1 as SGHVS and CDR2 as FNYEAQ. The CDR3 DNA reads TGTGCCAGCAGCTCTAAGAGGAGGGTGGGCACTGAAGCTTTCTTT. This sequence encodes CASSSKRRVGTEAFF. Looking up the rest from reference TRBV7-6 and TRBJ1-1 gives the full variable domain: GAGVSQSPRYKVTKRGQDVALRCDPISGHVSLYWYRQALGQGPEFLTYFNYEAQQDKSGLPNDRFSAERPEGSISTLTIQRTEQRDSAMYRCASSSKRRVGTEAFFGQGTRLTVV.

J is TRBJ2-5 and V is TRBV7-2, with TRBD2 as a possible D gene (5 bases). The CDR3 extends over 13 amino acids. The V gene lost 6 bases and the J gene lost 3 bases, with 11 bases spanning the gap. Looked up from germline, CDR1 is SGHTA and CDR2 is FQGNSA. In nucleotides, the CDR3 is TGTGCCAGCAGTTCCCAGCGGAAAGAGACCCAGTACTTC. Amino acids: CASSSQRKETQYF.

V gene TRBV9 combines with J gene TRBJ1-5; 7 nucleotides agree with TRBD1. The germline gives CDR1 SGDLS, CDR2 YYNGEE. J was trimmed by 5 bases and V by 0 bases; bases with no gene match: 11. This CDR3 has 17 residues. The chain's CDR3 is CASSVAFGDREDQPQHF. CDR3 DNA: TGTGCCAGCAGCGTAGCTTTCGGTGACAGGGAAGATCAGCCCCAGCATTTT.

V usage is TRBV12-5 and J usage is TRBJ2-7, with 7 nucleotides matching TRBD1. J lost 6 bases, V lost 1 base, and 6 bases had no gene match. CDR3 length equals 14 residues. Germline values: CDR1 LGHNT, CDR2 FRNRAP. CDR3 sequence (DNA): TGTGCTAGTGGTTTGGGACAGGGCCAGGCCGAGCAGTACTTC. Protein: CASGLGQGQAEQYF.

CDR3 region: CASSLRGNEQYF. CDR3 sequence (DNA): TGTGCCAGTTCATTAAGGGGGAACGAGCAGTACTTC. V gene TRBV19 combines with J gene TRBJ2-7, with D maybe TRBD1 (6 bases). CDR1 LNHDA and CDR2 SQIVND come from the germline V gene (reference sequence). The CDR3 consists of 12 residues. Trimming removed 8 bases from V and 5 bases from J, with 13 bases in between.

This sequence joins TRBV15 and TRBJ2-5, with D tentatively TRBD1 (6 bases). Trimming shortened V by 5 bases and J by 3 bases, and 10 bases separated the two germline ends. CDR1 LNHNV and CDR2 YYDKDF come from the germline V gene (reference sequence). The CDR3 extends over 13 amino acids. This chain's CDR3 is CATSPRGEETQYF. DNA for the CDR3: TGTGCCACCAGCCCCAGGGGTGAAGAGACCCAGTACTTC.

The rearrangement uses TRBV4-1 and TRBJ2-1; TRBD2 agrees at 11 bases. Germline V gives CDR1 MGHRA, CDR2 YSYEKL. The CDR3 consists of 16 residues. V gave up 4 bases and J gave up 3 bases; unmatched junction bases: 5. The CDR3 nucleotides are TGCGCCAGCAGCCCGGAACTAGCGGGGGTCTACAATGAGCAGTTCTTC. This codes for CASSPELAGVYNEQFF.